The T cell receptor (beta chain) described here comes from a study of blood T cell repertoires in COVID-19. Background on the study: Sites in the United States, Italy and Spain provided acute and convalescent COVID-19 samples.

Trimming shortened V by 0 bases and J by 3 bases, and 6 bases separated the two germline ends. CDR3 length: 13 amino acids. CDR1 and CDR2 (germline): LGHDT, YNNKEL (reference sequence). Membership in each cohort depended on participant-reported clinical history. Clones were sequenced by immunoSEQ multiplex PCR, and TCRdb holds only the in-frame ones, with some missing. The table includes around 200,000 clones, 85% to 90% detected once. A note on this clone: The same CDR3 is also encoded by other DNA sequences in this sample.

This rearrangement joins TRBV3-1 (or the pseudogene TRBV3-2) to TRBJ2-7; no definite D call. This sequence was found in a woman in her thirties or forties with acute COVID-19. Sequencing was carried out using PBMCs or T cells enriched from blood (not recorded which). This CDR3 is CASSQDYLYEQYF. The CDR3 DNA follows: TGTGCCAGCAGCCAAGACTATCTCTACGAGCAGTACTTC.